This T cell receptor beta chain emerged from a study of shared clonotypes between healthy human individuals. General study findings and limits: Investigators collected only blood, and repertoires in tissues likely differ.

Some clones are missing from TCRdb's copy, which holds only in-frame ones; the method was immunoSEQ multiplex PCR. The table includes about 2.4 million clones, around 94% detected once. As to this clone: Its specificity is not known.

CDR1 is SGHNT and CDR2 is YYREEE in the germline V gene (reference sequence). V shed 4 bases, J shed 2 bases, and the junction held 9 bases outside the gene matches. The CDR3 has 16 residues. What was sequenced was naive CD4+ T cells sorted from blood. Subset in this sample: CD45RA+ positively selected. This sequence joins TRBV5-4 and TRBJ2-5, with 9 bases fitting TRBD2. This receptor was obtained from a man younger than 35 in good health. This chain's CDR3 is CASSLRLAVTQETQYF. In nucleotides, the CDR3 is TGTGCCAGCAGCCTGCGACTAGCGGTGACACAAGAGACCCAGTACTTC.